This T cell receptor beta chain emerged from a study of blood T cell repertoires in COVID-19. In the original processing: From reference gene primer amplification, estimates of nucleated cell counts were derived. The data were produced by immunoSEQ multiplex PCR, yet TCRdb's version contains in-frame clones alone and is incomplete. V, J and clone size were drawn from that table, and D and trimming were deduced from the DNA. The sample has 200,000 to 300,000 clones; about 86% are singletons. Source material: peripheral blood. The receptor was derived from a woman in her 30s who had recovered from COVID-19.

The CDR3 DNA sequence: TGTGCCAGCAGCCAAGATAGCAGTCCCCAGCCCCAGCATTTT. Translated: CASSQDSSPQPQHF. This chain links TRBV3-1 (or the pseudogene TRBV3-2) with TRBJ1-5; D is unclear. The CDR3 spans 14 residues. Germline V gene data show CDR1 as LGHDT and CDR2 as YNNKEL (reference sequence). Between the trimmed V and J ends, which lost 0 bases and 7 bases, there was a span of 10 bases.